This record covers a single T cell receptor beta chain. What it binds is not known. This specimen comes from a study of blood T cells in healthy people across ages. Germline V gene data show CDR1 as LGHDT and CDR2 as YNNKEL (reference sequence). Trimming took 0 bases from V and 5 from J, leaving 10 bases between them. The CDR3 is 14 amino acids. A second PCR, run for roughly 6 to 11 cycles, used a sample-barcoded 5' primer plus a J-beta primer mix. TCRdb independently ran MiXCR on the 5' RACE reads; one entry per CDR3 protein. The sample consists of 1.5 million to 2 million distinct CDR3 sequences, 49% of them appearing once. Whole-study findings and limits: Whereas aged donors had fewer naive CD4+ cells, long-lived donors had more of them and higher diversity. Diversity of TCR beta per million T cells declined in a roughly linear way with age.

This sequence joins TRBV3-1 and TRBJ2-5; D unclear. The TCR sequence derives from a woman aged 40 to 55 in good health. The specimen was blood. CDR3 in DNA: TGTGCCAGCAGCCAAGAAGGGCAGACGGAGACCCAGTACTTC. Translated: CASSQEGQTETQYF.